This T cell receptor (beta chain) came from a study of T-cell memory formation after mild COVID-19. Notes on the study in general: Contracting CD4+ clones were located mainly in CM and EM, and CD8+ clones in EMRA. Second-wave clones peaking on day 37 lacked confirmed SARS-CoV-2 specificity.

Note on this clonotype: Antigen specificity is unknown.

Trimming pared 6 bases from V and 2 bases from J, leaving 14 bases between. Looked up from germline, CDR1 is MNHEY and CDR2 is SVGEGT. The CDR3 extends over 14 amino acids. The TCR alpha and TCR beta cDNA libraries, bearing sample barcodes and UMIs, were generated by 5'RACE using constant-segment primers. TCRdb passed the 5' RACE reads through MiXCR, listing each CDR3 protein once. The sample carries some 100,000 distinct CDR3 sequences, approximately 10% recorded once. The clonotype was recovered from a man aged 18 to 30 who had mild COVID-19 (a few samples of this study predate the infection). Cell type and time point are not known. The chain joins TRBV6-2 or TRBV6-3 to TRBJ2-7; D perhaps matches TRBD1 (5 bases). Sequencing used PBMCs or a T cell subset sorted from them (not recorded which). CDR3 sequence: CASSRPRVTYEQYV. The CDR3 DNA sequence: TGTGCCAGCAGCCGCCCCAGGGTCACCTACGAGCAGTACGTC.